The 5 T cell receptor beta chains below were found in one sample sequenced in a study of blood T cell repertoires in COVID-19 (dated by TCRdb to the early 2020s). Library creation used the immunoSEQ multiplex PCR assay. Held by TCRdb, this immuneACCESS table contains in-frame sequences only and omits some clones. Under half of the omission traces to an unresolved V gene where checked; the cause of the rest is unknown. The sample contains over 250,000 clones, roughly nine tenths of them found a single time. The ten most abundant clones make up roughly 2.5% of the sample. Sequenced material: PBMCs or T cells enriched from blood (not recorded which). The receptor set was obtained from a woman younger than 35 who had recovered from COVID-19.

CDR3 in DNA: TGTGCCAGCAGAGTTCCCTCGGGACAGGGCGTACGCGAGCAGTACTTC. It encodes CASRVPSGQGVREQYF. The chain joins TRBV28 to TRBJ2-7; 9 bases align to TRBD1. V shed 6 bases, J shed 6 bases, and the junction held 15 bases outside the gene matches. Germline V CDR1 and CDR2: MDHEN, SYDVKM. The CDR3 extends over 16 amino acids.

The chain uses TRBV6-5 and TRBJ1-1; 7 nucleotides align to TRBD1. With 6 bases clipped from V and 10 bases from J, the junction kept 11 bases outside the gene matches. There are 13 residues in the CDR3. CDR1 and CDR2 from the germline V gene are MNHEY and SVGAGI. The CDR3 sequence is CASSETGTARAFF. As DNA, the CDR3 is TGTGCCAGCAGCGAGACAGGGACCGCTAGAGCTTTCTTT.

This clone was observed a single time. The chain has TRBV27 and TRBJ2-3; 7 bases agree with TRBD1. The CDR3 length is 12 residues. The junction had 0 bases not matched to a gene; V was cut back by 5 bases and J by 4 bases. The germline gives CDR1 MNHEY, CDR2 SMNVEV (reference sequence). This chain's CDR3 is CASSQGADTQYF. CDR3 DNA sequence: TGTGCCAGCAGTCAGGGGGCAGATACGCAGTATTTT.

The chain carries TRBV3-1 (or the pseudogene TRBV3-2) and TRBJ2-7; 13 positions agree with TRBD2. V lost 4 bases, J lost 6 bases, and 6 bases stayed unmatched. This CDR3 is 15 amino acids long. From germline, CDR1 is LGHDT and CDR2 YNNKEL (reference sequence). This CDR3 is CASSPTSGGVPEQYF. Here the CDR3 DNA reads TGTGCCAGCAGCCCCACTAGCGGGGGGGTTCCCGAGCAGTACTTC.

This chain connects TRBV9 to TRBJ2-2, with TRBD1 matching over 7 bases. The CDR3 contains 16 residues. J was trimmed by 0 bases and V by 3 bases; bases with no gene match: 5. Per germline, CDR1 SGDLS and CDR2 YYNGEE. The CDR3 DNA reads TGTGCCAGCAGCGCCCGGACAGGTACGAACACCGGGGAGCTGTTTTTT. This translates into CASSARTGTNTGELFF. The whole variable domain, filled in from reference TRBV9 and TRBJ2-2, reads DSGVTQTPKHLITATGQRVTLRCSPRSGDLSVYWYQQSLDQGLQFLIQYYNGEERAKGNILERFSAQQFPDLHSELNLSSLELGDSALYFCASSARTGTNTGELFFGEGSRLTVL.